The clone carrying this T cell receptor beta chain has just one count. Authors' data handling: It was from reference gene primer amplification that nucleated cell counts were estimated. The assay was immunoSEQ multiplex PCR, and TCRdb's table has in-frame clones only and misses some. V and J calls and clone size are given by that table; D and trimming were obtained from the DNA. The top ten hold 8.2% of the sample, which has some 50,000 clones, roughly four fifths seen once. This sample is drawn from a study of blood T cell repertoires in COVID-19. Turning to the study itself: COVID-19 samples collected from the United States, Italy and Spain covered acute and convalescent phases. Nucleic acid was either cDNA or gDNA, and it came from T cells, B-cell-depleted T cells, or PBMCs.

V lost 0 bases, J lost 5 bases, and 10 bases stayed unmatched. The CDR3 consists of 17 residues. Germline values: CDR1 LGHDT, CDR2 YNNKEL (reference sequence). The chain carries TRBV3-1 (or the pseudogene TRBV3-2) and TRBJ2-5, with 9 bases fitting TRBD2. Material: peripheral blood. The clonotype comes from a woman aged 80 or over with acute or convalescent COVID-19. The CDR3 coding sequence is TGTGCCAGCAGCCAAGATATCAAGGCGGGGGGGCACGAGACCCAGTACTTC. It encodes CASSQDIKAGGHETQYF.